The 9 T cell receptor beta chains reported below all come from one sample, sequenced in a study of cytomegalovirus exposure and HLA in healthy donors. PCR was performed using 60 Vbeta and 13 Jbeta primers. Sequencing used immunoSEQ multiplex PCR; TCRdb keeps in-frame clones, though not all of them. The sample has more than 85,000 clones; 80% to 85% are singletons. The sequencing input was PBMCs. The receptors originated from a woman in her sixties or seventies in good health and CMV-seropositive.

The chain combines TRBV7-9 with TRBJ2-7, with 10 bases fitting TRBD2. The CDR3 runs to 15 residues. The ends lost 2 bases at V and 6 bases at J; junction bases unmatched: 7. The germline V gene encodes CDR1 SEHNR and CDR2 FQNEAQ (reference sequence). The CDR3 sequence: CASSLPGTSVSEQYF. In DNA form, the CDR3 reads TGTGCCAGCAGCTTACCCGGGACTAGCGTATCCGAGCAGTACTTC.

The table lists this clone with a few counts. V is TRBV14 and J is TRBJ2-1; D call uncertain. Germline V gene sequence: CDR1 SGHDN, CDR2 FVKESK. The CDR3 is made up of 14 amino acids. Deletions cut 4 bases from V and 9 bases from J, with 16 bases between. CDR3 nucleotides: TGTGCCAGCAGCCCTGCCATTAGGTCGGGTGAGCAGTTCTTC. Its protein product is CASSPAIRSGEQFF.

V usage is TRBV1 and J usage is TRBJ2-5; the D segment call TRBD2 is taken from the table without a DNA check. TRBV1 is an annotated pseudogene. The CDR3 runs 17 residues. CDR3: CTSSPGGGGREGETQYF. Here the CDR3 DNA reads TGCACCAGCAGCCCGGGGGGCGGCGGGAGAGAAGGAGAGACCCAGTACTTC.

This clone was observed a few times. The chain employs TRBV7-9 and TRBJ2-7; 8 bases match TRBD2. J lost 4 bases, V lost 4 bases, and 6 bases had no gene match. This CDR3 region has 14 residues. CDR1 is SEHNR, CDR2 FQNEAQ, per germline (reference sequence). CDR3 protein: CASSSGTSRYEQYF. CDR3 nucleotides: TGTGCCAGCAGCTCCGGGACTAGTAGATACGAGCAGTACTTC.

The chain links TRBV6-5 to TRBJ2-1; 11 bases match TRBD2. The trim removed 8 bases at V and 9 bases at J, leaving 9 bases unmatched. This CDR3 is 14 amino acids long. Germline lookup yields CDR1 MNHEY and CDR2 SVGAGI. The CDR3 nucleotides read TGTGCCAGCGGGATAGCGGGAGGGCCCGGTGAGCAGTTCTTC. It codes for CASGIAGGPGEQFF.

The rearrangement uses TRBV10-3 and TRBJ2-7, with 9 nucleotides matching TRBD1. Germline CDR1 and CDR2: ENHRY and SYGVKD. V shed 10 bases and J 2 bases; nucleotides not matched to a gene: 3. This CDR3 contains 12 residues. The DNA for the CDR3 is TGTGCCACGGGGACAGGGACCTACGAGCAGTACTTC. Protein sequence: CATGTGTYEQYF.

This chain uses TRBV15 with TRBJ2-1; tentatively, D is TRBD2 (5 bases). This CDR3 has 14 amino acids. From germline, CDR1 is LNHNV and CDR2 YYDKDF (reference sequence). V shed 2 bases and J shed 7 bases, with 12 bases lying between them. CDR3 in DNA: TGTGCCACCAGCAGAACTCCCTCGGGGAATGAGCAGTTCTTC. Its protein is CATSRTPSGNEQFF. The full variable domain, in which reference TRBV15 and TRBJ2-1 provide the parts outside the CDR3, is DAMVIQNPRYQVTQFGKPVTLSCSQTLNHNVMYWYQQKSSQAPKLLFHYYDKDFNNEADTPDNFQSRRPNTSFCFLDIRSPGLGDTAMYLCATSRTPSGNEQFFGPGTRLTVL.

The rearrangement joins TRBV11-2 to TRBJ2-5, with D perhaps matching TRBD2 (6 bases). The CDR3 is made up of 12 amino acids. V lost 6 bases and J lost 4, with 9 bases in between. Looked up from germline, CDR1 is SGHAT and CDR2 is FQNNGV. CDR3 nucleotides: TGTGCCAGCAGACTAGCCGGAGAGACCCAGTACTTC. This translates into CASRLAGETQYF.

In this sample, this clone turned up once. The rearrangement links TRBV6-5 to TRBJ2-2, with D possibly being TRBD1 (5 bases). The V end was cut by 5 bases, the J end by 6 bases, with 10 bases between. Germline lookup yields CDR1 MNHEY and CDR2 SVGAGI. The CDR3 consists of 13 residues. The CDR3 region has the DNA TGTGCCAGCAGTGAAGGGGCGGCCGGGGAGCTGTTTTTT. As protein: CASSEGAAGELFF.